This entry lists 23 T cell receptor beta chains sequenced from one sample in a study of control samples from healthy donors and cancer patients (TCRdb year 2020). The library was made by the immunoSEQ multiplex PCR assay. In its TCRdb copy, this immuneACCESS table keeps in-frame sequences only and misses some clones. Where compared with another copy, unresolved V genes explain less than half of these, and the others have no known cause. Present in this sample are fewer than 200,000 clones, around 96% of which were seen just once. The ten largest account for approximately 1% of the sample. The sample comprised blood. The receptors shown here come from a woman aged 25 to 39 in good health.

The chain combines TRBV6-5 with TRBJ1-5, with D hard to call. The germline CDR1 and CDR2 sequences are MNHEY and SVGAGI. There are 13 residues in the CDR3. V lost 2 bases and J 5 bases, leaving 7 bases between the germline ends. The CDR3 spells CASSYGPDQPQHF. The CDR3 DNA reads TGTGCCAGCAGTTACGGGCCCGATCAGCCCCAGCATTTT.

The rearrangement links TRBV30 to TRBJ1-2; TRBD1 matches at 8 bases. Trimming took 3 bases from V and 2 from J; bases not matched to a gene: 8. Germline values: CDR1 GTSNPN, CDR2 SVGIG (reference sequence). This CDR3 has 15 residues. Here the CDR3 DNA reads TGTGCCTGGAGGGCCCGGGACAGGTTCAACTATGGCTACACCTTC. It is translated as CAWRARDRFNYGYTF.

CDR3 sequence: CASSPGLSDTQYF. The CDR3, as DNA: TGCGCCAGCAGCCCGGGACTGTCAGATACGCAGTATTTT. The V call is TRBV5-1, the J call TRBJ2-3; a weak D match, TRBD2 (6 bases). Germline CDR1 reads SGHRS; CDR2 reads YFSETQ. The CDR3 runs to 13 residues. Trimming removed 4 bases at V and 4 bases at J, with 10 bases between.

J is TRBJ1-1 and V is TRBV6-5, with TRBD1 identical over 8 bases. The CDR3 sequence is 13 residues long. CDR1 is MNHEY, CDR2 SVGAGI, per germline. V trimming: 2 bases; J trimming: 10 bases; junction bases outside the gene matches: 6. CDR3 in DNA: TGTGCCAGCAGTTACGGGGCAGGGGGCACAGCTTTCTTT. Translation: CASSYGAGGTAFF.

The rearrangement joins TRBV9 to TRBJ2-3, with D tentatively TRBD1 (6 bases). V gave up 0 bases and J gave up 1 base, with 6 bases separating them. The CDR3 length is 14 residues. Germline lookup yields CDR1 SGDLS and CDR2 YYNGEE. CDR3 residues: CASSVEGGTDTQYF. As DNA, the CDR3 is TGTGCCAGCAGCGTAGAGGGGGGCACAGATACGCAGTATTTT.

The CDR3 sequence: CASSSSGTGGRNYGYTF. DNA of the CDR3: TGTGCCAGCAGTTCATCCGGGACAGGGGGCCGTAACTATGGCTACACCTTC. The chain is built from TRBV28 and TRBJ1-2; TRBD1 agrees at 12 bases. This CDR3 has 17 amino acids. CDR1 and CDR2 from the germline V gene are MDHEN and SYDVKM. V lost 4 bases, J lost 1 base, and 7 bases stayed unmatched.

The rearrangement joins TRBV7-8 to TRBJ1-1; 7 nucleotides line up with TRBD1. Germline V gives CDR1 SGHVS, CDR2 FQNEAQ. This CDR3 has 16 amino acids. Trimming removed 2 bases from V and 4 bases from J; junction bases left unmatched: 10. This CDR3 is CASSLISGAGGTEAFF. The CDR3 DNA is TGTGCCAGCAGCTTAATCTCGGGAGCAGGGGGCACTGAAGCTTTCTTT.

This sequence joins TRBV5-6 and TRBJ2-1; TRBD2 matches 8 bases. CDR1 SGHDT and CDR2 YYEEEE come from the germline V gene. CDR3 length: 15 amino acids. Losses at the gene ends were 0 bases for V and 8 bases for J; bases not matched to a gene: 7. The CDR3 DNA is TGTGCCAGCAGCTTGGTTTTAGCGGGACGGTATGAGCAGTTCTTC. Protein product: CASSLVLAGRYEQFF.

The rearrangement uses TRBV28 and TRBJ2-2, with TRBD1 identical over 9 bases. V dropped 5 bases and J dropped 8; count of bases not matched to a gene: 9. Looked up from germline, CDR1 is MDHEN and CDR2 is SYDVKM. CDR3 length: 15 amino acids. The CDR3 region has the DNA TGTGCCAGCAGTCCCGGGGGGACAGGGCGAGGGGAGCTGTTTTTT. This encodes CASSPGGTGRGELFF.

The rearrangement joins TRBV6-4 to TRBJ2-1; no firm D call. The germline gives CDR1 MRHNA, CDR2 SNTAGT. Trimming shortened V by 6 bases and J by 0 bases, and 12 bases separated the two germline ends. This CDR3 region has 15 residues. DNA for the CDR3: TGTGCCAGCAGCAAACAGCCGAGCTCCTACAATGAGCAGTTCTTC. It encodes CASSKQPSSYNEQFF.

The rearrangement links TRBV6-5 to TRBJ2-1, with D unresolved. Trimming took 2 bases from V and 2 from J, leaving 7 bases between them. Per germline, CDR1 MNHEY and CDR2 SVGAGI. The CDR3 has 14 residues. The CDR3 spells CASSYLRTYNEQFF. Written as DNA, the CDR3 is TGTGCCAGCAGTTACCTAAGGACCTACAATGAGCAGTTCTTC.

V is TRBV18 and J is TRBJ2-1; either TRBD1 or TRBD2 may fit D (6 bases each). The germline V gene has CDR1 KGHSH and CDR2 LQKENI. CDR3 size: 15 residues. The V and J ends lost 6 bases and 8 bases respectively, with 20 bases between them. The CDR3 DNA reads TGTGCCAGCTCCCTTGGGGGGCAGGGGTTCGATGAGCAGTTCTTC. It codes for CASSLGGQGFDEQFF.

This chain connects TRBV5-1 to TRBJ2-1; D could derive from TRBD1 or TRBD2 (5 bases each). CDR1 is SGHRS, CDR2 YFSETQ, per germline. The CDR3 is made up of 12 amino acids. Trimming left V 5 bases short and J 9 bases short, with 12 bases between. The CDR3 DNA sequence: TGCGCCAGCAGAGAGGGGTTAAGTGAGCAGTTCTTC. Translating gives CASREGLSEQFF.

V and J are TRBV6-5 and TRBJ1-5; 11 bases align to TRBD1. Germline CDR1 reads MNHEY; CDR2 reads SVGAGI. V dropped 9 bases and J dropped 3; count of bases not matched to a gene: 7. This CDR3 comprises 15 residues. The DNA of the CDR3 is TGTGCCAGTGACCCGGGACAGGGGGTCAATCAGCCCCAGCATTTT. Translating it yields CASDPGQGVNQPQHF.

The CDR3 DNA sequence: TGCAGCGTTGAAGGACGGGGAAGCACCGGGGAGCTGTTTTTT. It translates to CSVEGRGSTGELFF. This chain joins TRBV29-1 and TRBJ2-2, with a tentative D call TRBD2 (5 bases). V was cut by 1 base and J by 4 bases, with 10 bases left in between. CDR1 is SQVTM and CDR2 is ANQGSEA in the germline V gene. This CDR3 contains 14 residues.

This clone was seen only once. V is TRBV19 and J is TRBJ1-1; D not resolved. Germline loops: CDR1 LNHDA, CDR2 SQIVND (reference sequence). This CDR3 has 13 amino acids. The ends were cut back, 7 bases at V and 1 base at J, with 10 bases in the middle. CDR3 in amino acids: CASITAKNTEAFF. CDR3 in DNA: TGTGCCAGTATTACGGCAAAGAACACTGAAGCTTTCTTT.

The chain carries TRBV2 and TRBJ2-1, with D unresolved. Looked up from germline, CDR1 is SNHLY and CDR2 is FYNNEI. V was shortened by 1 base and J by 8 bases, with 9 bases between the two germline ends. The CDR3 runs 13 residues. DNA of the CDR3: TGTGCCAGCAGTGAAGTTGGGCCGGATGAGCAGTTCTTC. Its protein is CASSEVGPDEQFF.

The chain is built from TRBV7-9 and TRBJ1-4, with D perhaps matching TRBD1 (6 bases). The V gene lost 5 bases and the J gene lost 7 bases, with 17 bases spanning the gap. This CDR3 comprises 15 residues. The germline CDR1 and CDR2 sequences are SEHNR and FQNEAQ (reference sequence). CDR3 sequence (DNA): TGTGCCAGCAGCGACCTCAGGGGAGGGGCTGAAAAACTGTTTTTT. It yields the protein CASSDLRGGAEKLFF.

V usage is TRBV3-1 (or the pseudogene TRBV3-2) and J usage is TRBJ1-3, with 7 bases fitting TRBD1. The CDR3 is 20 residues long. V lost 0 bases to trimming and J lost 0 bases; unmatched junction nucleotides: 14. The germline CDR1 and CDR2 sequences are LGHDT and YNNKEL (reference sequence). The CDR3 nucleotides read TGTGCCAGCAGCCAAGATAGAGAGGAGACAGGGATTCACTCTGGAAACACCATATATTTT. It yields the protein CASSQDREETGIHSGNTIYF.

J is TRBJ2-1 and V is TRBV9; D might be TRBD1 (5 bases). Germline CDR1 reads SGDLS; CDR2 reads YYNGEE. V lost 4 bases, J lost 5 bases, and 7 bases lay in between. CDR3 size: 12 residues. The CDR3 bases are TGTGCCAGCAGCTCACAGGACAATGAGCAGTTCTTC. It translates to CASSSQDNEQFF.

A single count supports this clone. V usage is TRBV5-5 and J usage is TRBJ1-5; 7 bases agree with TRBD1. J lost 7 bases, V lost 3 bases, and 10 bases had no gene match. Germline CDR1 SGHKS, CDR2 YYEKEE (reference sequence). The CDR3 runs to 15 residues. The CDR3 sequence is CASSSHRGSEQPQHF. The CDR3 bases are TGTGCCAGCAGCTCACACAGGGGATCGGAACAGCCCCAGCATTTT.

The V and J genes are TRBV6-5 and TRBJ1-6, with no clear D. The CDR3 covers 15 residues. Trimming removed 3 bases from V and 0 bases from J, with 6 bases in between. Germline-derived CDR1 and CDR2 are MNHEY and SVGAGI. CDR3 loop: CASSYTDSYNSPLHF. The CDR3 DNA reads TGTGCCAGCAGTTATACAGACTCCTATAATTCACCCCTCCACTTT.

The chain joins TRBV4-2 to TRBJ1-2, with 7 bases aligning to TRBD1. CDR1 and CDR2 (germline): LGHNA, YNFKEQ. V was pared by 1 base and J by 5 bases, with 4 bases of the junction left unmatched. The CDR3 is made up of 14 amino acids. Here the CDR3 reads CASSQAGGRYGYTF. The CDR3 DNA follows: TGTGCCAGCAGCCAAGCAGGGGGTAGATATGGCTACACCTTC.